This TCR beta chain is from a study of cytomegalovirus exposure and HLA in healthy donors (dated by TCRdb to about 2017). Looking at the study overall: According to a later analysis, the 100 to 150 validation repertoires were produced on the same platform as the 600 to 850 repertoires of the first cohort. The aim of the study was to test whether cataloging public T cell receptors could identify signatures of past pathogen exposure. In addition to the first cohort of approximately 650 subjects, a separate validation cohort of approximately 120 different subjects was used. To predict cytomegalovirus infection status, the study brought together high-throughput TCR immunosequencing, statistical association of individual TCRs with disease status, and machine learning.

Libraries came from the immunoSEQ multiplex PCR assay. Processing in the source paper ran as follows. A statistical classification framework was developed to diagnose cytomegalovirus status using the catalog of TCR beta chain sequences. TCRdb obtained this table from immuneACCESS and retained in-frame rearrangements with V and J assigned. These tables miss some clones; where compared with another copy, unresolved V genes account for less than half of the shortfall, and the remainder is unexplained. Clonal size and the V and J genes are those of that table, whereas D and trimming came from the DNA. The sample yields a few hundred thousand clones; 65% to 85% were counted once. The top ten hold 11% to 15% of the sample. This clone came up a few times. Its antigen specificity is not known. At one of its ends the junction is not consistent with the germline gene, which may arise from a read error. There are 13 amino acids in the CDR3, from cysteine to phenylalanine inclusive. This entry keeps only the CDR3 DNA: 39 bases, framed from base 1. CDR1 and CDR2 are read off the germline V gene (reference sequence) as SSHAT and FNYEAQ.

Overall study outcomes, separate from this receptor: While some public TCRs were present in many individuals, most TCR sequences turned up only very rarely across donors. Of the cluster scores, 85% to 95% were above 0 in a later analysis, which found that TCRs clustered in the first cohort also tended to co-occur in the 110 or so validation repertoires. According to the authors, the approach could potentially be generalized to other disease states and immunological phenotypes. The study gave a list of about 160 TCR beta chains associated with cytomegalovirus. In vitro tests confirmed that a few of the cytomegalovirus-associated TCR beta chains recognize cytomegalovirus antigens. All 120 or so repertoires were used to score co-occurrence in the validation cohort in a later analysis, because that analysis had no HLA typing for the cohort. The classifier was reported to diagnose cytomegalovirus status with high specificity and sensitivity in both the original cohort and the validation cohort.

The donors were included in the validation cohort of 120 subjects, a group kept apart from the approximately 670-subject first cohort. Material: PBMCs. The rearrangement combines TRBV7-7 with TRBJ2-5; the D region possibly corresponds to TRBD1 (6 bases align). This TCR came from a woman in her 30s in good health and CMV-seropositive. The CDR3: CASSSAYRATQYF. The DNA reads as follows: TGTGCTAGCAGCTCAGCCTACAGGGCTACCCAGTACTTC.